This T cell receptor (beta chain) was captured in a study of human thymus T cells. Study-wide results and caveats: Thymic and blood repertoires appeared to display a bias in their usage of V and J genes.

Healthy Finnish infants undergoing corrective surgery for congenital heart defects provided the donor material. An approximately 0.5-1 mL peripheral blood aliquot was taken intraoperatively from four of eight donors. Germline V gene data show CDR1 as LNHDA and CDR2 as SQIVND (reference sequence). The CDR3 runs to 15 residues. V lost 9 bases to trimming and J lost 0 bases, with 15 bases between them. The protocol was immunoSEQ multiplex PCR, while the TCRdb copy is restricted to in-frame clones and leaves out a portion. The sample shows under 70,000 clones, approximately 95% of them seen only once. Comments on this clone: Its antigen is undetermined.

This TCR was sampled from a boy less than two years old with a congenital heart defect but otherwise immunologically healthy. The sequenced material came from blood. The gene calls are TRBV19 and TRBJ1-5, with D possibly being TRBD1 (5 bases). As DNA, the CDR3 is TGTGCCAGCGCTTCGGGGCAGATTAGCAATCAGCCCCAGCATTTT. Encoded protein: CASASGQISNQPQHF.